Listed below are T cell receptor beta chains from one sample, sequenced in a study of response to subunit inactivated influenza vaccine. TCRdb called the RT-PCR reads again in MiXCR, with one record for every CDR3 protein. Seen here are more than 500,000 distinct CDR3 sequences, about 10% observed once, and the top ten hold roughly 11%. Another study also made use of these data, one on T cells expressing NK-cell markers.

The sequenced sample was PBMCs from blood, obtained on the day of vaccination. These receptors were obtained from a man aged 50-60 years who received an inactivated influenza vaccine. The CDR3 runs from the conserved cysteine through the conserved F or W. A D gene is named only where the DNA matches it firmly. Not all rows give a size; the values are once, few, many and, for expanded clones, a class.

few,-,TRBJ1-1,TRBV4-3,CASSQALMNTEAFF,TGCGCCAGCAGCCAAGCGTTGATGAACACTGAAGCTTTCTTT
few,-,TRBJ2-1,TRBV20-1,CSARSQGRNEQFF,TGCAGTGCTAGATCTCAGGGGAGGAATGAGCAGTTCTTC
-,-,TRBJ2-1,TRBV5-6,CASSLVFQGPGYNEQFF,TGTGCCAGCAGCTTGGTCTTCCAGGGTCCGGGGTACAATGAGCAGTTCTTC
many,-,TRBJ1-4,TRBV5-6,CASRRNSLSEKLFF,TGTGCCAGCAGGAGAAACTCGCTTAGTGAAAAACTGTTTTTT
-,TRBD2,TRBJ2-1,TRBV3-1,CASSQLAGGPHEQFF,TGTGCCAGCAGCCAACTAGCGGGAGGGCCCCATGAGCAGTTCTTC
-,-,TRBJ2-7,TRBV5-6,CASSLGLASSYEQYF,TGTGCCAGCAGCTTGGGTCTAGCGTCCTCCTACGAGCAGTACTTC
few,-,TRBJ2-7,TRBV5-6,CASSLGENLYEQYF,TGTGCCAGCAGCTTGGGCGAAAACCTCTACGAGCAGTACTTC
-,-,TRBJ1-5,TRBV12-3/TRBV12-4,CASSFWAAQLNRPQHF,TGTGCCAGCAGTTTTTGGGCGGCCCAGCTTAATCGGCCCCAGCATTTT
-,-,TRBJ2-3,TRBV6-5,CASSYSASSTDTQYF,TGTGCCAGCAGTTACTCGGCCTCTAGCACAGATACGCAGTATTTT
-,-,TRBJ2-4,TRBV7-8,CASSSTGNIQYF,TGTGCCAGCAGCTCCACAGGCAACATTCAGTACTTC
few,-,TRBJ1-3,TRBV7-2,CASSLDRVAGNTIYF,TGTGCCAGCAGCTTAGACCGGGTAGCTGGAAACACCATATATTTT
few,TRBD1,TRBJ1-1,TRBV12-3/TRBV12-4,CASTGTGGTEAFF,TGTGCCAGTACCGGGACAGGGGGCACTGAAGCTTTCTTT
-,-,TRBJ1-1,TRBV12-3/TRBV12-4,CASRLGEAVNTEAFF,TGTGCCAGCAGACTGGGGGAGGCTGTGAACACTGAAGCTTTCTTT
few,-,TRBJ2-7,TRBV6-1,CASVTGASYEQYF,TGTGCCAGCGTGACAGGAGCCTCCTACGAGCAGTACTTC
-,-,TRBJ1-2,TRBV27,CASSFLTGIGGSYGYTF,TGTGCCAGCAGTTTCCTCACCGGGATAGGGGGTTCCTATGGCTACACCTTC
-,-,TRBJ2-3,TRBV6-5,CASGKAGDTQYF,TGTGCCAGCGGTAAGGCGGGAGATACGCAGTATTTT
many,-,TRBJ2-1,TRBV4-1,CASSSLYHKEQFF,TGCGCCAGCAGCTCCCTATATCACAAAGAGCAGTTCTTC
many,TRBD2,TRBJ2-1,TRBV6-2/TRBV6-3,CASSPLGTRNHEQFF,TGTGCCAGCAGTCCTCTCGGGACTAGGAATCATGAGCAGTTCTTC
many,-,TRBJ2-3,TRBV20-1,CSARDGKDTQYF,TGCAGTGCTAGAGACGGGAAAGATACGCAGTATTTT